The clone carrying this T cell receptor beta chain was detected a few times. What it binds is not known. These data originate in a study of T cell repertoires in aging, cancer and after chemotherapy. Study details: Six age groups, ranging from 30 or younger to 70 or older, included the donors. Repeat sampling of healthy donors over several months to years showed clear clonal overlap.

Multiplex touch-down PCR with TRB-A/B primers amplified rearranged V-D-J TRB sequences. TCRdb re-analysed the multiplex PCR reads in MiXCR, keeping a single row per CDR3 protein. The table shows more than 10,000 distinct CDR3 sequences, with approximately 22% occurring only once. Study-level results: Age-matched healthy donors had significantly more diverse, less clonal blood TCR repertoires than untreated cancer patients. Rebound thymic output was suggested by rising median generation probability during chemotherapy in each cancer cohort.

Trimming at V came to 4 bases and at J to 3 bases, leaving 10 bases not matched to a gene. The CDR3 totals 16 residues. CDR1 and CDR2 (germline): SGHDN, FVKESK. Peripheral blood genomic DNA, not sorted cells or RNA, was the template. This clonotype was obtained from a human donor in good health. Sequences were obtained from blood. J is TRBJ1-1 and V is TRBV14; 8 bases map to TRBD1. CDR3 region: CASSPYGQGAYTEAFF. The CDR3 bases are TGTGCCAGCAGCCCCTACGGACAGGGCGCCTACACTGAAGCTTTCTTT.